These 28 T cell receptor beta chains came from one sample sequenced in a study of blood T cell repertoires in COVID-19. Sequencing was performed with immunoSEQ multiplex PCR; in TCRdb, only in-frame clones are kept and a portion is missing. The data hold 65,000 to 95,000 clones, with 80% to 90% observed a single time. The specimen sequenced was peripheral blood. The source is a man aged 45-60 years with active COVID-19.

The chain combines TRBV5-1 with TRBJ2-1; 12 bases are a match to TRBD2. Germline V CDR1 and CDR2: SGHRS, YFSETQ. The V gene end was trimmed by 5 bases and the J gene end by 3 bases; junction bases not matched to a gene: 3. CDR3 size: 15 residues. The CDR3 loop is CASRELAGGYNEQFF. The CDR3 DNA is TGCGCCAGCAGGGAACTAGCGGGGGGCTACAATGAGCAGTTCTTC.

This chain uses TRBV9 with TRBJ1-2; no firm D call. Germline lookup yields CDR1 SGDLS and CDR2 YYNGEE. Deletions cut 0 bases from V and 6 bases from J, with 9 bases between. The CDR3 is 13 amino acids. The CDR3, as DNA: TGTGCCAGCAGCGTAGCGAGTGGTGATGGCTACACCTTC. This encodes CASSVASGDGYTF.

The CDR3 sequence: CATSDLGQGYNEQFF. In nucleotides, the CDR3 is TGTGCCACCAGTGATCTCGGACAGGGTTACAATGAGCAGTTCTTC. J is TRBJ2-1 and V is TRBV24-1, with 8 nucleotides matching TRBD1. Germline-derived CDR1 and CDR2 are KGHDR and SFDVKD. This CDR3 contains 15 residues. Trimming took 3 bases from V and 4 from J; bases not matched to a gene: 4.

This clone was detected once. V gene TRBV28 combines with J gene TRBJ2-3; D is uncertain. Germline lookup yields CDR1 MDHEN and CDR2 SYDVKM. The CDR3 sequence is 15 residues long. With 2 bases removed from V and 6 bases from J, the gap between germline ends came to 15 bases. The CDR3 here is CASSLTAATLDTQYF. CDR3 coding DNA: TGTGCCAGCAGTTTAACGGCGGCCACCTTGGATACGCAGTATTTT.

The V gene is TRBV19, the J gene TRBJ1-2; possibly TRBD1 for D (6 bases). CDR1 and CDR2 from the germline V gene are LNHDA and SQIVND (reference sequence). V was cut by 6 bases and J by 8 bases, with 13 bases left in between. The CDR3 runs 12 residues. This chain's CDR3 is CASSHRVRGYTF. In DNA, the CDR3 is TGTGCCAGTAGCCACAGGGTTAGGGGCTACACCTTC.

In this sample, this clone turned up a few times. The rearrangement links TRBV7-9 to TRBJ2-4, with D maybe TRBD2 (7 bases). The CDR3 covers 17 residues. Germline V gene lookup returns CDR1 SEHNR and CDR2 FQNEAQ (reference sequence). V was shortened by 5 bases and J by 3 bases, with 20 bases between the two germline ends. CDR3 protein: CASSQGPLTGGKNIQYF. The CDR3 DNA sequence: TGTGCCAGCAGCCAGGGGCCCCTAACGGGGGGCAAAAACATTCAGTACTTC.

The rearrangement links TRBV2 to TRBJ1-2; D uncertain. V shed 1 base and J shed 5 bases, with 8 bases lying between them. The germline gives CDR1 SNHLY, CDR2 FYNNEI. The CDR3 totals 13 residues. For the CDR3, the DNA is TGTGCCAGCAGTGAAGTCACATTTTATGGCTACACCTTC. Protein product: CASSEVTFYGYTF.

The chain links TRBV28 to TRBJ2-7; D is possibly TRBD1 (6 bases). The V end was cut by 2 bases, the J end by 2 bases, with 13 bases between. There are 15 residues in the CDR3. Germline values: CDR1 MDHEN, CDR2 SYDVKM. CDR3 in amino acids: CASSLRTGFTYEQYF. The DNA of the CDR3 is TGTGCCAGCAGTTTACGCACAGGGTTCACCTACGAGCAGTACTTC.

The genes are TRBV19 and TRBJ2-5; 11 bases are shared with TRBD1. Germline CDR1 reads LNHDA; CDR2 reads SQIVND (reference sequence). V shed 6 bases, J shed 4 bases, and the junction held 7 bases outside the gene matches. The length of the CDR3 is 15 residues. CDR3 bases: TGTGCCAGTAGCACCGGGACAGGGGGGGGAGAGACCCAGTACTTC. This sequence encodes CASSTGTGGGETQYF.

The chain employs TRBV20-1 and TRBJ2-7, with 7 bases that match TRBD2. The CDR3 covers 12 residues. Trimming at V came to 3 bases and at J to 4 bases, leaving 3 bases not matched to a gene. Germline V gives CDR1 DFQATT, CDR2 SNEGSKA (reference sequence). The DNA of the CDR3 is TGCAGTGCTAGTCGCGGGAGTTACGAGCAGTACTTC. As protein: CSASRGSYEQYF.

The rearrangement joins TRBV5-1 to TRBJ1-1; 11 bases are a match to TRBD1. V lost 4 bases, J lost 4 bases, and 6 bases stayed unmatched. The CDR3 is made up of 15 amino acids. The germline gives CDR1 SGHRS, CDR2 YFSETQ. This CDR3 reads CASSPGQGVGTEAFF. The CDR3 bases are TGCGCCAGCAGCCCGGGACAGGGGGTGGGCACTGAAGCTTTCTTT.

The CDR3 reads CSALPGSPLHF. The CDR3, as DNA: TGCAGTGCCCTGCCGGGTTCACCCCTCCACTTT. The chain couples TRBV20-1 to TRBJ1-6; the D is unclear. The CDR3 runs to 11 residues. Germline CDR1 reads DFQATT; CDR2 reads SNEGSKA (reference sequence). Between the trimmed V and J ends, which lost 6 bases and 9 bases, there was a span of 9 bases.

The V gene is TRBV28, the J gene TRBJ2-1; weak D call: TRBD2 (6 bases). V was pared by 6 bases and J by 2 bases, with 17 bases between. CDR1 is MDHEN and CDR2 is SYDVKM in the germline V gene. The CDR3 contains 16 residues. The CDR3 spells CASSSPGDQTYNEQFF. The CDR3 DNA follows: TGTGCCAGCAGCTCTCCGGGAGACCAGACCTACAATGAGCAGTTCTTC.

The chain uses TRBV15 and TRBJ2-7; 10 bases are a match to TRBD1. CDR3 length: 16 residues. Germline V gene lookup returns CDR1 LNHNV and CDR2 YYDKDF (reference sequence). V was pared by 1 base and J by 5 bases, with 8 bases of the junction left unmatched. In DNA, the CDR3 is TGTGCCACCAGCAGAGTCTTGGCCGGGACAGGGGACGAGCAGTACTTC. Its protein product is CATSRVLAGTGDEQYF.

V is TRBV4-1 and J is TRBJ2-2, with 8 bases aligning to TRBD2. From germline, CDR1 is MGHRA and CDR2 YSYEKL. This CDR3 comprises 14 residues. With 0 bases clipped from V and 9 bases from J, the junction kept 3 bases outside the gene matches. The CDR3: CASSQDSGTWELFF. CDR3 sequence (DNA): TGCGCCAGCAGCCAAGATAGCGGGACGTGGGAGCTGTTTTTT.

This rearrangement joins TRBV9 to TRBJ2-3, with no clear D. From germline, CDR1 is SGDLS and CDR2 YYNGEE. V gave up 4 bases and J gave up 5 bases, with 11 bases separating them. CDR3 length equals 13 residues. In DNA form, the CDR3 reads TGTGCCAGCAGCCCCCCTTCAGGAGATACGCAGTATTTT. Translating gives CASSPPSGDTQYF.

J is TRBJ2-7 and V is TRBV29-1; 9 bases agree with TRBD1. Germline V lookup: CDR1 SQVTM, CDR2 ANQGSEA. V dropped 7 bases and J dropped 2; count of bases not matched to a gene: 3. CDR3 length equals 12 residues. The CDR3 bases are TGCAGCGCTCGGACAGGGGCCTACGAGCAGTACTTC. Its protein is CSARTGAYEQYF.

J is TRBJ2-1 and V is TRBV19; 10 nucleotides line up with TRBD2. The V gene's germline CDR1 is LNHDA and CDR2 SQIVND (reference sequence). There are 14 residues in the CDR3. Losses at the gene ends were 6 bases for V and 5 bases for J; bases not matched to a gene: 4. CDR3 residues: CASRKLAGNNEQFF. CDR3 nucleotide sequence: TGTGCCAGTAGGAAACTAGCGGGGAACAATGAGCAGTTCTTC. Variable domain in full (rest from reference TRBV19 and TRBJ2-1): DGGITQSPKYLFRKEGQNVTLSCEQNLNHDAMYWYRQDPGQGLRLIYYSQIVNDFQKGDIAEGYSVSREKKESFPLTVTSAQKNPTAFYLCASRKLAGNNEQFFGPGTRLTVL.

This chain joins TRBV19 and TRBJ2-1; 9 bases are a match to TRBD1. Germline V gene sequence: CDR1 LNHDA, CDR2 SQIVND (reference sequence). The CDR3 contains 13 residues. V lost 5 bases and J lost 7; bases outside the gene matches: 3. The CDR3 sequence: CASSWDRENEQFF. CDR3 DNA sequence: TGTGCCAGTAGTTGGGACAGGGAAAATGAGCAGTTCTTC. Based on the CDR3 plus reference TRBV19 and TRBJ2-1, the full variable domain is DGGITQSPKYLFRKEGQNVTLSCEQNLNHDAMYWYRQDPGQGLRLIYYSQIVNDFQKGDIAEGYSVSREKKESFPLTVTSAQKNPTAFYLCASSWDRENEQFFGPGTRLTVL.

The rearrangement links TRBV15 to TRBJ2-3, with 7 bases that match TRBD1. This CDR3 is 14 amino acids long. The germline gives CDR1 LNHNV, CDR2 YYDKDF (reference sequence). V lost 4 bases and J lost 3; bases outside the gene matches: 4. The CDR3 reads CATSMDRRTDTQYF. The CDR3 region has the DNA TGTGCCACCAGCATGGACAGGAGGACAGATACGCAGTATTTT.

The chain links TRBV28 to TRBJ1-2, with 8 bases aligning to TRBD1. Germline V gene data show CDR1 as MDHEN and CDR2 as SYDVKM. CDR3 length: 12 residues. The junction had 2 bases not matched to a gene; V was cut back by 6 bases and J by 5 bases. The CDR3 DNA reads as TGTGCCAGCAGACAGGGGGGTTATGGCTACACCTTC. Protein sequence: CASRQGGYGYTF.

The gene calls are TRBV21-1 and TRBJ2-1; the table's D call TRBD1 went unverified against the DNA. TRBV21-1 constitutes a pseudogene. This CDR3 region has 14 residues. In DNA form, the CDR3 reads TGTGCCAGCAGCGCCCCAGGGGTCTACAATGAGCAGTTCTTC. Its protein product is CASSAPGVYNEQFF.

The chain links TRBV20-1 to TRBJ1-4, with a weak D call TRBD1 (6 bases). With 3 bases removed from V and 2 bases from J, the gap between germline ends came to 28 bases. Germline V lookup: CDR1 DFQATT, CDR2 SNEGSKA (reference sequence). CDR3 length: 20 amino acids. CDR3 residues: CSASLARTTGILFTNEKLFF. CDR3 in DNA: TGCAGTGCTAGTTTGGCCCGGACGACAGGAATTTTGTTTACTAATGAAAAACTGTTTTTT.

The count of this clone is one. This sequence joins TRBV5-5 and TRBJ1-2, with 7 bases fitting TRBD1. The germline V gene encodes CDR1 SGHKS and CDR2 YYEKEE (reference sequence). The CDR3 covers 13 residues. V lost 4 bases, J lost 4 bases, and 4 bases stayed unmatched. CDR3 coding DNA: TGTGCCAGCAGCCCGGACAGGCGCTATGGCTACACCTTC. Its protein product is CASSPDRRYGYTF. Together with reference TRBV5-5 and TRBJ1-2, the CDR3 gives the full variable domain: DAGVTQSPTHLIKTRGQQVTLRCSPISGHKSVSWYQQVLGQGPQFIFQYYEKEERGRGNFPDRFSARQFPNYSSELNVNALLLGDSALYLCASSPDRRYGYTFGSGTRLTVV.

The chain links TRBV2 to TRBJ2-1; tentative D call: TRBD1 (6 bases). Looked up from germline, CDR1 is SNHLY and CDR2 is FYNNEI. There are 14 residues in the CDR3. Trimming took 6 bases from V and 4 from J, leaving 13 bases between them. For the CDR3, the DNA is TGTGCCAGCAGAGGCAGGGGAGCATACAATGAGCAGTTCTTC. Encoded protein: CASRGRGAYNEQFF.

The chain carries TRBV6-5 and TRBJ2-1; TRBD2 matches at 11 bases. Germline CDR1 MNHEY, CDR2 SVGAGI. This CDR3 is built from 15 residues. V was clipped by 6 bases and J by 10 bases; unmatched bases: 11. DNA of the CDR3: TGTGCCAGCAGAATGACTAGCGGGACTGGCATGGAGCAGTTCTTC. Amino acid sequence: CASRMTSGTGMEQFF.

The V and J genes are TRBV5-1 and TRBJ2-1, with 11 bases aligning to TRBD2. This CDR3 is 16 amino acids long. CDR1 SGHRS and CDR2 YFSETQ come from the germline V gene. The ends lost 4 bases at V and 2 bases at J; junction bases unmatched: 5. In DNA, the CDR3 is TGCGCCAGCAGCATAAGACTAGCGGGACCCTACAATGAGCAGTTCTTC. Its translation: CASSIRLAGPYNEQFF.

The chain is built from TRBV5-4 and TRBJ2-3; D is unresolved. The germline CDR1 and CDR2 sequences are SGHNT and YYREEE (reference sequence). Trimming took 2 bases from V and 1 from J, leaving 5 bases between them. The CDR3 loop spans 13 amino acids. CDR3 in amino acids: CASSFPGTDTQYF. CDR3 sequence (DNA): TGTGCCAGCAGCTTTCCGGGCACAGATACGCAGTATTTT.